The source of this T cell receptor (beta chain) is a study of regulatory T cells in long-lasting Graves disease. The CDR3 loop spans 13 amino acids. CDR1 MNHNS and CDR2 SASEGT come from the germline V gene. V lost 8 bases, J lost 3 bases, and 11 bases lay in between. Noted time point: persistent/refractory GD, antithyroid drugs over 5 years with positive TRAb. Preparation of the TCR library used RNA extracted from PBMCs. A note on this clonotype: Its antigen is unidentified.

To make TCR beta libraries, researchers used iRepertoire HTBI primers and Arm-PCR of CDR3 regions. TCRdb analysed the multiplex PCR reads with MiXCR anew, one entry per CDR3 protein. The sample gives roughly 430,000 distinct CDR3 sequences, around 20% of which show up once; 13% to 15% is in the top ten. Whole-study findings and limits: TCR diversity was lower in persistent Graves' patients than in newly diagnosed ones. The number of shared public clonotypes was higher in persistent patients (approximately 2,600) than new patients (around 890). Samples came from peripheral blood alone, without thyroid tissue.

The rearrangement links TRBV6-1 to TRBJ1-3; D is possibly TRBD1 (5 bases). The sequences come from peripheral blood mononuclear cells (PBMCs), collected when the disease was refractory, from a patient treated with antithyroid drugs. The source of this sequence is a female donor with Graves disease. The CDR3 nucleotides are TGTGCCAGCGCGCTGCAGGGTGGAAACACCATATATTTT. This codes for CASALQGGNTIYF.